What follows describes a single TCR beta chain. Its antigen is as yet unknown. This sample is drawn from a study of blood T cells in healthy people across ages. A J-beta primer mix and a sample-barcoded 5' primer were used in a second PCR of roughly 6 to 11 cycles. TCRdb reanalysed the 5' RACE reads using MiXCR and keeps one entry per CDR3 protein. The table records 600,000 to 850,000 distinct CDR3 sequences, approximately 39% of them present only once. Whole-study findings and limits: Estimated diversity across one million T cells was deemed an underestimate. Strong correlation existed between TCR beta diversity and naive T cell percentage.

Sequenced material: blood. This TCR was sampled from a woman aged 55 to 70 in good health.

CDR3 loop: CASSKTGNSNQPQHF. The CDR3 DNA sequence: TGTGCCAGCAGCAAAACAGGAAATAGCAATCAGCCCCAGCATTTT. The chain is built from TRBV7-2 and TRBJ1-5, with a weak D call TRBD1 (5 bases). The CDR3 covers 15 residues. Germline-derived CDR1 and CDR2 are SGHTA and FQGNSA. Trimming cost V 5 bases and J 0 bases, with 11 bases left between them.